The T cell receptor beta chain described here comes from a study of breast tumors, draining lymph nodes, adjacent tissues. From the multiplex PCR reads, TCRdb called clonotypes with MiXCR, one entry per CDR3 protein. The table shows 21,000 or so distinct CDR3 sequences, with 41% occurring only once. Trimming removed 3 bases from V and 6 bases from J, with 9 bases in between. CDR1 is SGHRS, CDR2 YFSETQ, per germline. The CDR3 totals 13 residues. The clonotype originates from a female donor with breast cancer. Some clones in this sample may be carry-over from other donors' samples. Sequenced input: breast tumor tissue. This chain connects TRBV5-1 to TRBJ2-2, with D hard to call. CDR3 residues: CASSSSFPGELFF. The CDR3 coding sequence is TGCGCCAGCAGCTCCTCCTTCCCCGGGGAGCTGTTTTTT.